The rows below give T cell receptor beta chains drawn from one sample of a study of blood T cell repertoires in COVID-19. The data were produced by immunoSEQ multiplex PCR, yet TCRdb's version contains in-frame clones alone and is incomplete. The profile shows around 260,000 clones, roughly 85% of them singletons. Sequencing was done on a sample of peripheral blood. The receptor source for this set is a man aged 60 to 75 who had recovered from COVID-19. Each CDR3 is given with its conserved first and last residue. The D gene is left open where the match is weak. Some rows have no size entry. The others give once, few or many, or a class for an expanded clone.

CDR3 DNA	CDR3 protein	V gene	D gene	J gene	clone size
TGCAGCGTTGAAGGCTACCTAGGGACTAGCGGGAGGACCTACAATGAGCAGTTCTTC	CSVEGYLGTSGRTYNEQFF	TRBV29-1	TRBD2	TRBJ2-1	.
TGTGCCAGCAGCATAGGGGGCAGCCCGGGCAATCAGCCCCAGCATTTT	CASSIGGSPGNQPQHF	TRBV21-1	.	TRBJ1-5	.
TGTGCCAGTAGCCTCCGAGGGCGGAACACTGAAGCTTTCTTT	CASSLRGRNTEAFF	TRBV19	.	TRBJ1-1	.
TGTGCCAGCTCACCAAACAGGGGCGGGAACACTGAAGCTTTCTTT	CASSPNRGGNTEAFF	TRBV18	TRBD1	TRBJ1-1	.
TGTGCCAGCAGCGTGCCGGGGGGGCTCGTTACTGAAGCTTTCTTT	CASSVPGGLVTEAFF	TRBV9	.	TRBJ1-1	.
TGTGCCAGCAGCTTCCGTCAGGGATATGGCTACACCTTC	CASSFRQGYGYTF	TRBV11-2	.	TRBJ1-2	.
TGTGCCAGCAGTTCGGGGGATAACACTGAAGCTTTCTTT	CASSSGDNTEAFF	TRBV28	.	TRBJ1-1	.
TGTGCCAGCTCACCTGGGGCTCAGGGGGATACGCAGTATTTT	CASSPGAQGDTQYF	TRBV18	.	TRBJ2-3	.
TGTGCCAGTAGTTTGGGACTCCTCACAGATACGCAGTATTTT	CASSLGLLTDTQYF	TRBV19	.	TRBJ2-3	.
TGTGCCAGCAGTCACGTGGTCTGGGGGCTCGGGAACACTGAAGCTTTCTTT	CASSHVVWGLGNTEAFF	TRBV6-2/TRBV6-3	.	TRBJ1-1	.
TGTGCCAGCCGGCATGGGATGGGGAGGGGAGGTGAGCAGTTCTTC	CASRHGMGRGGEQFF	TRBV7-9	TRBD2	TRBJ2-1	.
TGTGCCAGCAGCGGGGGCTCGGGCTACACCTTC	CASSGGSGYTF	TRBV9	.	TRBJ1-2	.
TGTGCCAGCAGCTCGTCCTACAGGGACACTGAAGCTTTCTTT	CASSSSYRDTEAFF	TRBV7-2	.	TRBJ1-1	few
TGCAGCGTTGCCCCGGGGGGCTTAAACAATGAGCAGTTCTTC	CSVAPGGLNNEQFF	TRBV29-1	.	TRBJ2-1	few
TGTGCCAGCAGTTTGAGCGGGGGGGACTCCTACGAGCAGTACTTC	CASSLSGGDSYEQYF	TRBV6-5	TRBD2	TRBJ2-7	.
TGTGCCGGCGGGGGCCAATCTGGAAACACCATATATTTT	CAGGGQSGNTIYF	TRBV7-9	.	TRBJ1-3	.
TGTGCCTGGTCAGTTCAGGGGCTGGGTGGCTACACCTTC	CAWSVQGLGGYTF	TRBV30	.	TRBJ1-2	.
TGTGCCAGCAGCTTCGGACAGGGGTTCAACACTGAAGCTTTCTTT	CASSFGQGFNTEAFF	TRBV5-5	TRBD1	TRBJ1-1	.
TGTGCCAGCAGCTTTAGCGGCCAGGCCCTCTCCGGGGAGCAGTACTTC	CASSFSGQALSGEQYF	TRBV7-8	.	TRBJ2-7	.
TGTGCCAGCAGTACCCTCCGAGGGGAGGCGTACGAGCAGTACTTC	CASSTLRGEAYEQYF	TRBV6-5	.	TRBJ2-7	.
TGTGCCAGCAGTTCTATGACAGTTATACACACTGAAGCTTTCTTT	CASSSMTVIHTEAFF	TRBV6-2/TRBV6-3	.	TRBJ1-1	.
TGTGCCAGTACTCCTACATCAGGGGGCTCTGGAAACACCATATATTTT	CASTPTSGGSGNTIYF	TRBV19	TRBD1	TRBJ1-3	.
TGTGCCAGTAGTACCAGGACAGGGTGGAGCGGGGAGCTGTTTTTT	CASSTRTGWSGELFF	TRBV19	TRBD1	TRBJ2-2	.
TGTGCTAGTGGTTCGAGCGGGGAAGAAGGGTCAACTAATGAAAAACTGTTTTTT	CASGSSGEEGSTNEKLFF	TRBV12-5	.	TRBJ1-4	.
TGTGCCAGCACAAAGAGACTAGCGGGAGGGGTAACGCAGTATTTT	CASTKRLAGGVTQYF	TRBV5-6	TRBD2	TRBJ2-3	few
TGTGCCACCAGTGACGGGACAGCTAATCAGCCCCAGCATTTT	CATSDGTANQPQHF	TRBV24-1	TRBD1	TRBJ1-5	.
TGTGCCTGGAGTTCTGGTCCAGGGTTTGGCTACACCTTC	CAWSSGPGFGYTF	TRBV30	.	TRBJ1-2	.
TGTGCCACCAGCAGAGATGGCACAGGACAAGAGACCCAGTACTTC	CATSRDGTGQETQYF	TRBV15	.	TRBJ2-5	.
TGTGCCAGCAGCGTAGAGGGACAGGGGGCTTACAATGAGCAGTTCTTC	CASSVEGQGAYNEQFF	TRBV9	TRBD1	TRBJ2-1	.
TGTGCCAGCAGCCTCGGGAGAGGAAACACCATATATTTT	CASSLGRGNTIYF	TRBV3-1/TRBV3-2	.	TRBJ1-3	.
TGTGCCAGCAGCGTGGCCCTGTACAATGAGCAGTTCTTC	CASSVALYNEQFF	TRBV9	.	TRBJ2-1	once
TGTGCCAGCAGTCAACAGGGAACCTACGAGCAGTACTTC	CASSQQGTYEQYF	TRBV12-3/TRBV12-4	.	TRBJ2-7	.
TGTGCCAGCAGCCCTCGGGGACGGGAGGGCCCGGAGACCCAGTACTTC	CASSPRGREGPETQYF	TRBV9	TRBD2	TRBJ2-5	.
TGTGCCAGCAGCGTCACTAGGACAGGGGTTAACTCTGGGGCCAACGTCCTGACTTTC	CASSVTRTGVNSGANVLTF	TRBV9	TRBD1	TRBJ2-6	.
TGTGCCAGCTCACCTCAAAACACCGGGGAGCTGTTTTTT	CASSPQNTGELFF	TRBV18	.	TRBJ2-2	.
TGTGCCAGCAGGGGACAGGGGGCCGGGAATTCACCCCTCCACTTT	CASRGQGAGNSPLHF	TRBV6-5	TRBD1	TRBJ1-6	once
TGCGCCAGCAGCGCGGACAGGGCGGACGAGCAGTACTTC	CASSADRADEQYF	TRBV5-1	TRBD1	TRBJ2-7	.
TGTGCCAGCAGTGAATTTGTTACAGCCAGCTCTGGAAACACCATATATTTT	CASSEFVTASSGNTIYF	TRBV6-1	.	TRBJ1-3	once
TGCGCCAGCAGCTGGACAGGGGCCACAGATACGCAGTATTTT	CASSWTGATDTQYF	TRBV5-1	TRBD1	TRBJ2-3	.
TGTGCCAGCAGCACCACCCCAGGGGCCAATTCACCCCTCCACTTT	CASSTTPGANSPLHF	TRBV2	.	TRBJ1-6	.
TGTGCCAGCAGCTTGCAGGAACATGAAAGACTGTTTTTT	CASSLQEHERLFF	TRBV5-5	.	TRBJ1-4	.
TGTGCCACCAGTGATTCCGTAGCGGGAGCCTACAATGAGCAGTTCTTC	CATSDSVAGAYNEQFF	TRBV24-1	TRBD2	TRBJ2-1	once
TGTGCCAGCAGTCCCGCTCAGGGGGATGGCCAGCCCCAGCATTTT	CASSPAQGDGQPQHF	TRBV28	TRBD1	TRBJ1-5	.
TGTGCCAGCAGCTTTCTAGGGGCTAACTATGGCTACACCTTC	CASSFLGANYGYTF	TRBV11-2	.	TRBJ1-2	once
TGTGCCAGCAGTTTCCCCACGGGACTAGGGCTGTTCTTC	CASSFPTGLGLFF	TRBV12-3/TRBV12-4	TRBD2	TRBJ2-1	.
TGTGCCAGCAGCGTAACAGGGGTGAACACTGAAGCTTTCTTT	CASSVTGVNTEAFF	TRBV5-5	TRBD1	TRBJ1-1	.
TGTGCCAGCAGTTGGGGTCGGTCGGGATCCTCCTACGAGCAGTACTTC	CASSWGRSGSSYEQYF	TRBV6-5	.	TRBJ2-7	.
TGCAGTGCACAACTAGCGGATGAGCAGTACTTC	CSAQLADEQYF	TRBV20-1	TRBD2	TRBJ2-7	.
TGCGCCAGCAGCCACCCAGGGGGTGGTCAGCCCCAGCATTTT	CASSHPGGGQPQHF	TRBV4-1	TRBD1	TRBJ1-5	.
TGTGCCAGTAGTCGGGGAACAGGGGGGAACACTGAAGCTTTCTTT	CASSRGTGGNTEAFF	TRBV19	TRBD1	TRBJ1-1	.
TGTGCCAGCAGCTTTGGACACGGAATGGATACGCAGTATTTT	CASSFGHGMDTQYF	TRBV5-6	.	TRBJ2-3	.
TGTGCCAGCAGTTACCCGGGACTAGGAGGGGCCAATGAGCAGTTCTTC	CASSYPGLGGANEQFF	TRBV6-6	TRBD2	TRBJ2-1	.
TGCGCCAGCAGCCCCCCCTACACAGGGGGCGCATTCTATGGCTACACCTTC	CASSPPYTGGAFYGYTF	TRBV4-1	TRBD1	TRBJ1-2	once